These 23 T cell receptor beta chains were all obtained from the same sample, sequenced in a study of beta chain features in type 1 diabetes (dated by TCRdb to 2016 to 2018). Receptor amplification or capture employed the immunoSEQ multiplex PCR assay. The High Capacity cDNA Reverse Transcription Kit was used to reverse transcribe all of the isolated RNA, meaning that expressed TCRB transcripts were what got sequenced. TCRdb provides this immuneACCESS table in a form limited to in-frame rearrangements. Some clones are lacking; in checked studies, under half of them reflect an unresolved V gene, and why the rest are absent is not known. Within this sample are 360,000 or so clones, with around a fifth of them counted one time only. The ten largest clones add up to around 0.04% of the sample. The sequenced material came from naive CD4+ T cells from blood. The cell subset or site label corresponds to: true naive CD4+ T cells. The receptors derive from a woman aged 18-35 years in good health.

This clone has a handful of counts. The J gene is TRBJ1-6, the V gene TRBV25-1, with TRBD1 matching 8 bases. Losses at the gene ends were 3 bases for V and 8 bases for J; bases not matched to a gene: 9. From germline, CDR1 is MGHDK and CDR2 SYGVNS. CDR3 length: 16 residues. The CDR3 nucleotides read TGTGCCAGCAGTGACCTCGGACAGGGAAGTTATTCACCCCTCCACTTT. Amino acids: CASSDLGQGSYSPLHF.

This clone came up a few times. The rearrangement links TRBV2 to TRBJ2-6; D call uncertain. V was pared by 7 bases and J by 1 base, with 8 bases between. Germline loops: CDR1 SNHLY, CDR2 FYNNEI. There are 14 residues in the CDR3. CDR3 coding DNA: TGTGCCAGCAATGCAGAATCTGGGGCCAACGTCCTGACTTTC. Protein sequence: CASNAESGANVLTF.

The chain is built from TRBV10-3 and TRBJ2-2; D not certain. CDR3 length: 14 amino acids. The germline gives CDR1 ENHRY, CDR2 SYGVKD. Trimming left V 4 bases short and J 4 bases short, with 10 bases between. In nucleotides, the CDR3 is TGTGCCATCAGTGCCCAAGAACTCACCGGGGAGCTGTTTTTT. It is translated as CAISAQELTGELFF.

CDR3 loop: CASSDWSSYNEQFF. The DNA for the CDR3 is TGTGCCAGCAGTGACTGGAGCTCCTACAATGAGCAGTTCTTC. This rearrangement joins TRBV25-1 to TRBJ2-1, with D unresolved. The CDR3 has 14 amino acids. The V end was cut by 3 bases, the J end by 0 bases, with 6 bases between. Germline lookup yields CDR1 MGHDK and CDR2 SYGVNS.

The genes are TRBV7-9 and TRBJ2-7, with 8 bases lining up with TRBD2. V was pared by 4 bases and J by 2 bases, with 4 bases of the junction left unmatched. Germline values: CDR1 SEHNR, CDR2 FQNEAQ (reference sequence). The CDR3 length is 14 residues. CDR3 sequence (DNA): TGTGCCAGCAGCTCAGGACTAGCCACCTACGAGCAGTACTTC. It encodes CASSSGLATYEQYF.

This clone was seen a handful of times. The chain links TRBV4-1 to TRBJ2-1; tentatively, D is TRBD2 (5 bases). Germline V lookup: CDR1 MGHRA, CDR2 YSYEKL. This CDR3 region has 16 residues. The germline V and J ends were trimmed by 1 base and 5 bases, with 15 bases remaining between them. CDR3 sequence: CASSQVGGSIDNEQFF. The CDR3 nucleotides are TGCGCCAGCAGCCAAGTTGGCGGGTCGATTGACAATGAGCAGTTCTTC.

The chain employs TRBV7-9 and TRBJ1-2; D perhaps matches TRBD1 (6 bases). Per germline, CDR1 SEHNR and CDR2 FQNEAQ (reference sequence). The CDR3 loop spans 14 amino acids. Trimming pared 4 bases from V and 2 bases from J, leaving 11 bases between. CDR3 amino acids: CASSSGGANYGYTF. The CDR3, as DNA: TGTGCCAGCAGCTCCGGGGGGGCCAACTATGGCTACACCTTC.

This chain's CDR3 is CASSPGHSPSTGELFF. The DNA for the CDR3 is TGTGCCAGCAGCCCAGGCCACTCGCCGAGCACCGGGGAGCTGTTTTTT. The chain uses TRBV28 and TRBJ2-2; D uncertain. The CDR3 extends over 16 amino acids. Germline V CDR1 and CDR2: MDHEN, SYDVKM. Trimming cost V 6 bases and J 4 bases, with 18 bases left between them.

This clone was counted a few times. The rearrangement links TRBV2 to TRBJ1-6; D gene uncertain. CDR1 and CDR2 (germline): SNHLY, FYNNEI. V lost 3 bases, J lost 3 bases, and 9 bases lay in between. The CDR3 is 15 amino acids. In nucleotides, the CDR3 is TGTGCCAGCAGTGACCGCCGGGACTATAATTCACCCCTCCACTTT. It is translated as CASSDRRDYNSPLHF.

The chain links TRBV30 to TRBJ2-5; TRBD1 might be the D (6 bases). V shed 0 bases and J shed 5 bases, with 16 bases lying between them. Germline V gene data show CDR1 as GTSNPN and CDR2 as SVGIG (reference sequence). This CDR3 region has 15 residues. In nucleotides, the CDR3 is TGTGCCTGGAGTGTACGGTCGGGTAGGGGGGAGACCCAGTACTTC. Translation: CAWSVRSGRGETQYF.

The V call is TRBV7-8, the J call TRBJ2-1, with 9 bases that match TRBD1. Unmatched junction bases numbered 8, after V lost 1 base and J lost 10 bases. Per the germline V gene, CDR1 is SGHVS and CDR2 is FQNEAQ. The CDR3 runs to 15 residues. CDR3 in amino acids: CASSLGWRGTGEQFF. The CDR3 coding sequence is TGTGCCAGCAGCTTAGGGTGGAGGGGGACAGGGGAGCAGTTCTTC.

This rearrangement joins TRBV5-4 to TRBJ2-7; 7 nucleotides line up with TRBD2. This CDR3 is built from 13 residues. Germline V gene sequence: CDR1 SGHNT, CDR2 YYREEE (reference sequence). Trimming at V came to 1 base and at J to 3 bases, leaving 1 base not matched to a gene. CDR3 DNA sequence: TGTGCCAGCAGCTTGCCTAGCGGCTACGAGCAGTACTTC. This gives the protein CASSLPSGYEQYF.

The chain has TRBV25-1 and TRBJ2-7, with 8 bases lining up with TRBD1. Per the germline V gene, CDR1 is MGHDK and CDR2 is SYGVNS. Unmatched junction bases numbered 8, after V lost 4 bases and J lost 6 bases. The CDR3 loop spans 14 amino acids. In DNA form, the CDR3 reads TGTGCCAGCAGTGTTACCGGACAGGGTAGCGAGCAGTACTTC. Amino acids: CASSVTGQGSEQYF.

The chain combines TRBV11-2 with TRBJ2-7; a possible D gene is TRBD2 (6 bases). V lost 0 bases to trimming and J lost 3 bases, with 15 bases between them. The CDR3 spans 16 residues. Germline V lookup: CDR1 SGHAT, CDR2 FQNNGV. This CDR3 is CASSLDPGEGGYEQYF. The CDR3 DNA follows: TGTGCCAGCAGCTTAGACCCGGGAGAGGGAGGCTACGAGCAGTACTTC.

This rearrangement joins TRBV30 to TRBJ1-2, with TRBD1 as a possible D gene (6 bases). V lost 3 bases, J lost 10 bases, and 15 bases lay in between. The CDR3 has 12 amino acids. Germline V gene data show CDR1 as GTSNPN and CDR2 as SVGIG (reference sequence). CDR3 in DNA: TGTGCCTGGAGCGCGGACAGCTTCGACTACACCTTC. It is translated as CAWSADSFDYTF.

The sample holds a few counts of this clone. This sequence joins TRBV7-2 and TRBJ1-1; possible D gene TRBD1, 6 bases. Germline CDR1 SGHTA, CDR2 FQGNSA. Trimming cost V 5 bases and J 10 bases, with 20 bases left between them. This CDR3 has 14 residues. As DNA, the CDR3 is TGTGCCAGCAGCGTCAACAGGGACGCCCCTCCAGCTTTCTTT. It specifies CASSVNRDAPPAFF.

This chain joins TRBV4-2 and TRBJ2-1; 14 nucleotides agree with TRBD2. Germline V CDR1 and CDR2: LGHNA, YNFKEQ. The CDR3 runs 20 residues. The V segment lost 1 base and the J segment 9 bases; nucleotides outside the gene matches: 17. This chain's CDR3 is CASSQGLTTSGRGIMSEQFF. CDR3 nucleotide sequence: TGTGCCAGCAGCCAAGGACTGACGACTAGCGGGAGGGGTATTATGAGTGAGCAGTTCTTC.

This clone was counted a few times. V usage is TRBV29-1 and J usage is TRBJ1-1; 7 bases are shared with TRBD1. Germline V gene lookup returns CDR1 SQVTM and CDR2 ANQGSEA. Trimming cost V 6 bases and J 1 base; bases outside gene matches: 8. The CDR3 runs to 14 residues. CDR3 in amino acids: CSVRGTDQNTEAFF. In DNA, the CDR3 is TGCAGCGTCCGGGGGACAGACCAGAACACTGAAGCTTTCTTT.

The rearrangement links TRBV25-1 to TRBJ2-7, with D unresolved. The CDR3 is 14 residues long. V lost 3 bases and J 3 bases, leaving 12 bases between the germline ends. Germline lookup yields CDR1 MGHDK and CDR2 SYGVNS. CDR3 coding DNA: TGTGCCAGCAGTGAGAGAGGCCAGTTCTACGAGCAGTACTTC. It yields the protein CASSERGQFYEQYF.

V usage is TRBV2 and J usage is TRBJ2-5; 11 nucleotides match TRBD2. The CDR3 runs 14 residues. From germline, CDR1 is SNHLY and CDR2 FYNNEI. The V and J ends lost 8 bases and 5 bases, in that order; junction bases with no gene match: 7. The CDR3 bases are TGTGCCAGCGCGCTAGCGGGGGGCGGGGAGACCCAGTACTTC. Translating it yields CASALAGGGETQYF.

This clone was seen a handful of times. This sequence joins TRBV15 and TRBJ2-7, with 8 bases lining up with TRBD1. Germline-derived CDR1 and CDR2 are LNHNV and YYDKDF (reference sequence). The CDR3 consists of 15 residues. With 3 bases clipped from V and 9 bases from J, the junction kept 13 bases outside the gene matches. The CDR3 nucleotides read TGTGCCACCAGCAGGGCCGGGACAGGCGTCGAGGGGCAGTACTTC. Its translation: CATSRAGTGVEGQYF.

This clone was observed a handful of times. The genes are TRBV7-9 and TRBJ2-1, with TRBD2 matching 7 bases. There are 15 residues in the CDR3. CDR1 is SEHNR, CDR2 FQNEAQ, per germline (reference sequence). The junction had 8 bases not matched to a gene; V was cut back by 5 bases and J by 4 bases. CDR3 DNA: TGTGCCAGCAGCAGAAAGCTAGCGGAGTACAATGAGCAGTTCTTC. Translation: CASSRKLAEYNEQFF.

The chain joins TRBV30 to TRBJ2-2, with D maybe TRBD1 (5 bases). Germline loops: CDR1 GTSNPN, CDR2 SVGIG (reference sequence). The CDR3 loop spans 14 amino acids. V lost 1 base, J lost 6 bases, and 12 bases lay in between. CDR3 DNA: TGTGCCTGGAGTGCCAGGGCCCTTGCCGGGGAGCTGTTTTTT. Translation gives CAWSARALAGELFF.